This TCR beta chain derives from a study of blood T cell repertoires in COVID-19. In the study overall: Italy, Spain and the United States were the sources of the convalescent and acute COVID-19 samples.

The V gene's germline CDR1 is SGHNT and CDR2 YYREEE (reference sequence). The CDR3 length is 15 residues. With 4 bases clipped from V and 3 bases from J, the junction kept 4 bases outside the gene matches. In the study's own analysis: Counts of nucleated cells, estimated from reference gene primer amplification, were obtained. Some clones are missing from TCRdb's copy, which holds only in-frame ones; the method was immunoSEQ multiplex PCR. V and J calls and clone size are those listed in that table; D and trimming were worked out from the DNA. The sample yields 100,000 or so clones, roughly 82% seen once.

The source is an elderly man with acute or convalescent COVID-19. Sequencing used peripheral blood. V gene TRBV5-4 combines with J gene TRBJ2-1; 10 positions agree with TRBD1. CDR3 in amino acids: CASSPGQGNYNEQFF. In nucleotides, the CDR3 is TGTGCCAGCAGCCCGGGACAGGGGAACTACAATGAGCAGTTCTTC.